This T cell receptor (beta chain) was captured by sequencing in a study of blood T cell repertoires in COVID-19 (TCRdb year 2020). The study in broad terms: The collaborator samples originated in the United States, Italy and Spain and spanned the acute and convalescent phases of COVID-19. The prospective study material was composed of cDNA or gDNA derived from T cells, B-cell-depleted T cells, or PBMCs. Subjects who had been exposed to COVID-19, were actively infected with it, or had recovered from it provided the deeply sampled blood TCRbeta repertoires that made up the dataset. The repertoires were released in a freely available public database meant as a resource for research on the immune response to SARS-CoV-2. The samples were drawn from the first 160 participants of the ongoing ImmuneRACE study and from over a thousand subjects provided by 6 global collaborators. Nearly every sample came with metadata listing a de-identified subject ID, COVID-19 status, age in years and sex. Where available, HLA class I and class II types were taken from metadata supplied by the sample provider and were not determined by assay-based typing. What the work shows at the level of the full study, not this receptor alone: Clinical and demographic metadata were provided uncurated, with the amount varying by source and participant.

The CDR3 starts with the cysteine, ends with the phenylalanine, and has 16 residues. CDR3 DNA only is kept here, 48 bases in frame from base 1. For CDR1 and CDR2, the germline V gene lists KGHSH and LQKENI. Ends trimmed: V by 1 base, J by 0 bases; bases unmatched to a gene: 6. Participants in the prospective study were aged about 18 to 89 years, lived in 24 United States geographic areas, and enrolled through a virtual design. In the prospective study, participants were assigned to cohorts based on the clinical history participants reported in a screening survey and a study questionnaire. Recovered participants in ImmuneRACE Cohort 3 were defined as having two consecutive negative NP/OP PCR tests, clearance from a healthcare professional, or resolution of symptoms. In the prospective study, mobile phlebotomists collected whole blood, serum and a nasopharyngeal or oropharyngeal swab from each participant. Participants in the prospective study had the option to provide additional blood draws and questionnaires over a 2-month period. Before DNA extraction, prospective study blood samples were shipped either frozen or at room temperature.

TCRbeta CDR3 regions were amplified from genomic DNA by means of the immunoSEQ Assay, a bias-controlled multiplex PCR. The authors' analysis ran thus. Nucleated cell counts per sample were estimated from amplification of reference gene primers within the assay. Sequence reads were collapsed and filtered to measure the absolute abundance of every unique TCRbeta CDR3 rearrangement. Productive Simpson clonality was computed per sample as the square root of Simpson's diversity index over productive rearrangements. In TCRdb, the immuneACCESS table is reduced to in-frame sequences with V and J assigned. These tables do not hold every clone; where another copy was compared, an unresolved V gene accounts for under half, and the others remain unexplained. V and J calls and clone size follow that table, whereas D and trimming were derived from the DNA. Recorded for this sample are approximately 300,000 clones; 70% to 90% of them occurred a single time. Of the sample, 5.5% to 7% falls within the top ten clones.

Regarding this clone: There is no known antigen for this receptor. No much larger clone is present one base from it, and per-base qualities are unavailable.

The sequenced sample consisted of PBMCs or T cells enriched from blood (not recorded which). The chain joins TRBV18 to TRBJ2-7; TRBD2 agrees with 7 junctional bases. This clonotype was sampled from a woman in her twenties or thirties who had recovered from COVID-19. CDR3 region: CASSPLGGSGSYEQYF. The bases read TGTGCCAGCTCACCACTCGGGGGGTCGGGCTCCTACGAGCAGTACTTC.